The T cell receptor beta chain described here comes from a study of shared clonotypes between healthy human individuals. V dropped 4 bases and J dropped 1 base, with 4 bases sitting between them. This CDR3 has 13 residues. Germline CDR1 is SGHVS and CDR2 is FQNEAQ. Some clones are missing from TCRdb's copy, which holds only in-frame ones; the method was immunoSEQ multiplex PCR. This table has 550,000 to 750,000 clones, 95% appearing once. Terminally differentiated effector memory CD45RA+ cells were excluded by CCR7 positive selection of CD45RO-negative cells. The V gene is TRBV7-8, the J gene TRBJ2-2; no definite D call. Sequencing was done on a sample of naive CD8+ T cells sorted from blood. This TCR was recovered from a woman between 25 and 40 years old in good health. CDR3 sequence: CASSYLNTGELFF. The CDR3 nucleotides read TGTGCCAGCAGCTACCTGAACACCGGGGAGCTGTTTTTT. Based on the CDR3 plus reference TRBV7-8 and TRBJ2-2, the full variable domain is GAGVSQSPRYKVAKRGQDVALRCDPISGHVSLFWYQQALGQGPEFLTYFQNEAQLDKSGLPSDRFFAERPEGSVSTLKIQRTQQEDSAVYLCASSYLNTGELFFGEGSRLTVL.